Listed below are T cell receptor beta chains from one sample, sequenced in a study of control samples from healthy donors and cancer patients. Data came from immunoSEQ multiplex PCR; TCRdb stores just in-frame clones and leaves some out. The data show some 130,000 clones, with about 91% seen just once and around 8.9% held by the top ten. Sequencing was done on a sample of blood. These receptors were obtained from a man aged 18 to 29 in good health. CDR3s include the opening cysteine and the closing phenylalanine or tryptophan. D genes are given only for firm matches. Size is stated for part of the rows, as once, few or many counts, or as a class when the clone is expanded.

size,J,V,D,CDR3,DNA
NA,TRBJ2-5,TRBV6-5,NA,CASSYSGPAETQYF,TGTGCCAGCAGTTACTCAGGCCCGGCGGAGACCCAGTACTTC
NA,TRBJ1-2,TRBV10-3,NA,CAISGLEDGYTF,TGTGCCATCAGTGGTCTGGAAGATGGCTACACCTTC
NA,TRBJ1-2,TRBV18,NA,CASSVDTAPKGYTF,TGTGCCAGCTCAGTCGACACCGCCCCCAAGGGCTACACCTTC
NA,TRBJ2-5,TRBV7-9,NA,CASSSWDGRQETQYF,TGTGCCAGCAGCTCCTGGGACGGAAGACAAGAGACCCAGTACTTC
NA,TRBJ1-2,TRBV28,NA,CASSFSGEGRYGYTF,TGTGCCAGCAGTTTTTCAGGGGAAGGGCGCTATGGCTACACCTTC
NA,TRBJ2-4,TRBV4-1,NA,CASSPGPALAKNIQYF,TGCGCCAGCAGCCCAGGACCGGCCTTAGCCAAAAACATTCAGTACTTC
NA,TRBJ2-7,TRBV2,NA,CASSVHGGATYEQYF,TGTGCCAGCAGTGTCCATGGCGGAGCAACCTACGAGCAGTACTTC
NA,TRBJ2-1,TRBV16,TRBD1,CASSPSGTGDNEQFF,TGTGCCAGCAGCCCCTCCGGGACAGGGGATAATGAGCAGTTCTTC
NA,TRBJ1-1,TRBV5-1,NA,CASSFPGSNEAFF,TGCGCCAGCAGCTTCCCCGGGAGCAATGAAGCTTTCTTT
once,TRBJ2-3,TRBV29-1,TRBD1,CSVGGDRGLADTQYF,TGCAGCGTTGGGGGGGACAGGGGGCTGGCAGATACGCAGTATTTT
NA,TRBJ1-6,TRBV5-1,NA,CASSLERDSPLHF,TGCGCCAGCAGCTTGGAACGGGATTCACCCCTCCACTTT